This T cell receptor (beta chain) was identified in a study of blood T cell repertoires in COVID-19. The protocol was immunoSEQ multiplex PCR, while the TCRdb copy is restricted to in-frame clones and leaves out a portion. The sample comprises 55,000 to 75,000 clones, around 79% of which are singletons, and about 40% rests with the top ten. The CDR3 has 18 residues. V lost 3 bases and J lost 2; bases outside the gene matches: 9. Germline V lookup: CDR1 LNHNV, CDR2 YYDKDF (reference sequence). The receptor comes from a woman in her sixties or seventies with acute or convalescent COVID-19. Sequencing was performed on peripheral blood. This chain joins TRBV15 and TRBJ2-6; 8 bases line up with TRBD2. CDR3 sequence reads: CATSSGAGGGTGANVLTF. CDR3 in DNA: TGTGCCACCAGCAGTGGGGCGGGGGGCGGCACTGGGGCCAACGTCCTGACTTTC.